A single sample is the source of the 29 T cell receptor beta chains below, sequenced in a study of tumor-infiltrating lymphocytes in primary liver carcinoma (dated by TCRdb to 2017 to 2019). The run used an Illumina HiSeq 2500. Using a constant-region primer and ProtoScript II reverse transcriptase, TCRbeta-specific cDNA was reverse-transcribed from approximately 0.55 ug total RNA. TCRbeta libraries were built with three nested multiplex PCR rounds, a slightly modified ARM-PCR procedure. Each of the first two PCR rounds ran for approximately 9 cycles using multiplex TRBV1-TRBV30 forward primers together with a Cbeta reverse primer. The public reads were reanalyzed by TCRdb: fastp trimming at Q25, MiXCR alignment, in-frame beta chains only. Each entry is one CDR3 protein sequence, shown with its most common DNA and genes. The sample table records 55,000 to 65,000 distinct CDR3 sequences; less than 85% of these occur just once. The ten most abundant clones make up about 56% of the sample.

Total RNA and DNA were co-extracted from about 20-30 mg of bulk tissue with the AllPrep DNA/RNA mini kit, without cell sorting. Sequencing was performed on liver tumor tissue from sampling region 2. Interpreted using the paper, the cell subset or site label stands for: tumor region T2, inferior pole. These receptors all stem from a man aged 35-49 years with primary liver carcinoma and hepatitis B virus infection.

The chain is built from TRBV11-3 and TRBJ2-3; weak D call: TRBD2 (6 bases). The V gene's germline CDR1 is SGHNT and CDR2 YENEEA. The CDR3 spans 15 residues. The CDR3: CTSNLESGRTDTQYF. CDR3 bases: TGTACTAGCAACTTAGAGTCCGGGCGCACAGATACGCAGTATTTT. Together with reference TRBV11-3 and TRBJ2-3, the CDR3 gives the full variable domain: EAGVVQSPRYKIIEKKQPVAFWCNPISGHNTLYWYLQNLGQGPELLIRYENEEAVDDSQLPKDRFSAERLKGVDSTLKIQPAELGDSAVYLCTSNLESGRTDTQYFGPGTRLTVL.

A remark on this clonotype: One end of the junction fails to match germline, which may point to a read error. The chain joins TRBV15 to TRBJ2-5, with TRBD1 identical over 9 bases. CDR3 size: 15 residues. Germline CDR1 reads LNHNV; CDR2 reads YYDKDF (reference sequence). The CDR3 loop is CVTSNWTGDEETQYF. The CDR3 region has the DNA TGTGTCACCAGCAACTGGACAGGGGATGAAGAGACCCAGTACTTC.

As to this clonotype: A much larger clone lies one base from this, so it may be a read error. This rearrangement joins TRBV29-1 to TRBJ1-2; D is possibly TRBD1 (5 bases). CDR3 length: 12 amino acids. V was cut by 6 bases and J by 8 bases, with 16 bases left in between. Germline lookup yields CDR1 SQVTM and CDR2 ANQGSEA. The CDR3 is CSVDQGRMGYTF. In nucleotides, the CDR3 is TGCAGCGTGGACCAGGGACGGATGGGCTACACCTTC.

V gene TRBV11-2 combines with J gene TRBJ2-2; D possibly corresponds to TRBD2 (6 bases). The CDR3 covers 15 residues. The V gene's germline CDR1 is SGHAT and CDR2 FQNNGV. Deletions cut 9 bases from V and 0 bases from J, with 14 bases between. The CDR3 loop is CASGFAGSNTGELFF. DNA of the CDR3: TGTGCCAGTGGCTTCGCGGGATCGAACACCGGGGAGCTGTTTTTT. Drawing the rest from reference TRBV11-2 and TRBJ2-2, the complete variable domain is EAGVAQSPRYKIIEKRQSVAFWCNPISGHATLYWYQQILGQGPKLLIQFQNNGVVDDSQLPKDRFSAERLKGVDSTLKIQPAKLEDSAVYLCASGFAGSNTGELFFGEGSRLTVL.

The rearrangement links TRBV6-5 to TRBJ2-6; tentatively, D is TRBD1 (5 bases). CDR3 length: 19 amino acids. From germline, CDR1 is MNHEY and CDR2 SVGAGI. Trimming took 6 bases from V and 1 from J, leaving 22 bases between them. CDR3 in amino acids: CASSRPWAGPLSGANVLTF. The CDR3 DNA reads as TGTGCCAGCAGCCGACCCTGGGCAGGGCCCTTATCTGGGGCCAACGTCCTGACTTTC.

Only one count was recorded for this clonotype. This is likely a read error, given that the CDR3 carries no conserved phenylalanine or tryptophan at its end. The rearrangement joins TRBV29-1 to TRBJ1-4; D ambiguous. This CDR3 comprises 13 residues. The V gene's germline CDR1 is SQVTM and CDR2 ANQGSEA. In DNA, the CDR3 is TGCAGTGTTGACGGAGGGATGGGTGAAAAACTGTTTCTT. It specifies CSVDGGMGEKLFL.

This chain joins TRBV4-1 and TRBJ2-1; no reliable D call. The CDR3 is made up of 15 amino acids. V was clipped by 4 bases and J by 6 bases, with 16 bases between them. CDR1 and CDR2 (germline): MGHRA, YSYEKL. The CDR3, as DNA: TGCGCCAGCAGCCCGCTCGCTAACATCAGCAATGAGCAGTTCTTC. This gives the protein CASSPLANISNEQFF.

Concerning this clonotype itself: The junction does not match germline at one end; this may be a read error. The J gene is TRBJ2-3, the V gene TRBV5-4; no clear D gene. The CDR3 has 13 amino acids. Germline loops: CDR1 SGHNT, CDR2 YYREEE (reference sequence). The CDR3: CVSSLESFDMQYF. In DNA, the CDR3 is TGTGTCAGCAGCTTGGAAAGTTTCGATATGCAGTATTTT.

A remark on this clonotype: Since no conserved phenylalanine or tryptophan closes the CDR3, a read error is the likely cause. The rearrangement links TRBV12-3 or TRBV12-4 to TRBJ2-3; D not certain. V was trimmed by 3 bases and J by 4 bases, leaving 11 bases between them. The CDR3 length is 14 residues. Here the CDR3 reads CASSFWSLSDTQYS. The CDR3 region has the DNA TGTGCCAGCAGTTTTTGGTCCTTATCAGATACGCAGTATTCT.

This clonotype turned up a few times. The chain joins TRBV11-2 to TRBJ2-7, with 7 nucleotides matching TRBD2. The germline gives CDR1 SGHAT, CDR2 FQNNGV. The CDR3 totals 13 residues. The V gene end was trimmed by 0 bases and the J gene end by 11 bases; junction bases not matched to a gene: 7. The CDR3 bases are TGTGCCAGCAGCTTAGATCGTGGGGGGGTTAAGTACTTC. It translates to CASSLDRGGVKYF.

As regards this clonotype: The conserved final phenylalanine or tryptophan is absent from the CDR3, which likely points to a read error. This chain links TRBV6-1 with TRBJ1-4, with D unclear. This CDR3 has 16 amino acids. Germline V gene lookup returns CDR1 MNHNS and CDR2 SASEGT. This CDR3 is CASRGAVVLANKKLFS. The CDR3 nucleotides are TGTGCCAGCAGGGGAGCGGTGGTTCTAGCTAATAAAAAACTGTTTTCT.

Comments on this clonotype: One junction end does not reproduce the germline sequence, and a read error may be involved. The chain carries TRBV11-2 and TRBJ2-5; D not resolved. Germline loops: CDR1 SGHAT, CDR2 FQNNGV. This CDR3 is 16 amino acids long. CDR3 coding DNA: TGTGTCAGCAGCCAAACTCCCGGCGGTGGGAAAGAGACCCATTACTTC. Its translation: CVSSQTPGGGKETHYF.

The sample holds one count of this clonotype. The conserved closing phenylalanine or tryptophan is absent in this CDR3, likely reflecting a read error. Here the CDR3 reads CASSQGVTGGGETQYL. The CDR3 DNA reads as TGCGCCAGCAGCCAAGGAGTAACGGGAGGAGGAGAGACCCAGTACTTA. The chain has TRBV4-3 and TRBJ2-5, with 7 positions matching TRBD2. The CDR3 totals 16 residues. The germline gives CDR1 LGHNA, CDR2 YSLEER. Trimming removed 1 base from V and 4 bases from J; junction bases left unmatched: 9.

In this sample, this clonotype turned up once. Since no conserved phenylalanine or tryptophan closes the CDR3, a read error is the likely cause. V and J are TRBV11-1 and TRBJ2-5; D is undetermined. In germline, CDR1 is SGHAT, CDR2 FQDESV (reference sequence). The CDR3 has 14 amino acids. Trimming took 6 bases from V and 5 from J, leaving 16 bases between them. The CDR3 loop is CASSGPVEMETQYL. The CDR3 DNA reads TGTGCCAGCAGTGGACCGGTGGAGATGGAGACCCAGTACTTA.

This clonotype was detected only once. One end of the junction does not line up with germline, which may come from a read error. The V call is TRBV5-1, the J call TRBJ2-1; TRBD2 aligns across 8 bases. Germline assignment: CDR1 SGHRS and CDR2 YFSETQ. This CDR3 is built from 15 residues. The CDR3 bases are TGCGCCAGCAGCTTAGGGCTAGCGGGTAACAATAAGCAGTTCTTC. Its translation is CASSLGLAGNNKQFF.

Comments on this clonotype: A read error may produce the germline difference seen at one junction end. J is TRBJ2-3 and V is TRBV5-4; 9 positions match TRBD2. The germline V gene encodes CDR1 SGHNT and CDR2 YYREEE (reference sequence). The CDR3 runs to 16 residues. In DNA, the CDR3 is TGTGCCAGTAGCTCGCTCGCGGGAGGGCCCACAGATACGCAGTATTTT. Protein: CASSSLAGGPTDTQYF. The whole variable domain, filled in from reference TRBV5-4 and TRBJ2-3, reads ETGVTQSPTHLIKTRGQQVTLRCSSQSGHNTVSWYQQALGQGPQFIFQYYREEENGRGNFPPRFSGLQFPNYSSELNVNALELDDSALYLCASSSLAGGPTDTQYFGPGTRLTVL.

Details on this clonotype: The missing conserved phenylalanine or tryptophan at the end of this CDR3 makes a read error likely. V usage is TRBV5-1 and J usage is TRBJ2-1; 11 nucleotides align to TRBD2. V lost 5 bases, J lost 9 bases, and 13 bases stayed unmatched. Germline values: CDR1 SGHRS, CDR2 YFSETQ. The CDR3 consists of 16 residues. In nucleotides, the CDR3 is TGCGCCAGCAGTTTGTATATAGCGGGAGGGTCCGGTGAGCAGTTCCTC. It is translated as CASSLYIAGGSGEQFL.

As concerns this clonotype: This clone may be a read error of a much larger clone one base away. The chain combines TRBV7-9 with TRBJ2-1, with a tentative D call TRBD2 (5 bases). The germline CDR1 and CDR2 sequences are SEHNR and FQNEAQ (reference sequence). The CDR3 has 14 residues. CDR3 in amino acids: CDSGLSQVGNEQFF. CDR3 nucleotide sequence: TGTGACAGCGGTCTTTCGCAGGTTGGGAATGAGCAGTTCTTC.

On this clonotype: At one end the junction does not follow the germline gene, possibly because of a read error. The rearrangement uses TRBV6-5 and TRBJ1-2, with unresolved D. Germline assignment: CDR1 MNHEY and CDR2 SVGAGI. This CDR3 is 16 amino acids long. CDR3 in amino acids: CVSSSGVGVVDYGYTF. The DNA for the CDR3 is TGTGTCAGCAGTTCCGGGGTCGGGGTCGTCGACTATGGCTACACCTTC.

In the case of this clonotype: Relative to the germline gene, one junction end is altered; a read error may explain this. The V call is TRBV29-1, the J call TRBJ2-3; 11 nucleotides line up with TRBD1. The CDR3 runs 18 residues. Germline CDR1 and CDR2: SQVTM and ANQGSEA. In nucleotides, the CDR3 is TGCAGCGTTGAGGGACAGGGGGTGATCCACCATCCCACAGATACGCAATATTTT. This gives the protein CSVEGQGVIHHPTDTQYF.

The gene calls are TRBV4-1 and TRBJ2-3, with TRBD1 matching 8 bases. This CDR3 comprises 17 residues. Germline V gene lookup returns CDR1 MGHRA and CDR2 YSYEKL. Trimming removed 7 bases from V and 2 bases from J; junction bases left unmatched: 14. The CDR3 DNA reads TGCGCCAGCAACCTCCGGGAACCGGGACAGGCCACAGATACGCAGTATTTT. This gives the protein CASNLREPGQATDTQYF.

As regards this clonotype: Relative to the germline gene, one junction end is altered; a read error may explain this. The genes are TRBV14 and TRBJ2-1; the D is unclear. The CDR3 contains 16 residues. Germline loops: CDR1 SGHDN, CDR2 FVKESK. DNA for the CDR3: TGTGCCAACAGCGCGCCAGGAGACGGCTCCTACAATGAGCAGTTCTTC. Translated, it gives CANSAPGDGSYNEQFF. The full variable domain, its missing parts supplied by reference TRBV14 and TRBJ2-1, is EAGVTQFPSHSVIEKGQTVTLRCDPISGHDNLYWYRRVMGKEIKFLLHFVKESKQDESGMPNNRFLAERTGGTYSTLKVQPAELEDSGVYFCANSAPGDGSYNEQFFGPGTRLTVL.

Remarks on this clonotype: One end of the junction fails to match germline, which may point to a read error. CDR3 in amino acids: CSVEGQGVIHHPTDAQYF. CDR3 nucleotides: TGCAGCGTTGAGGGACAGGGGGTGATCCACCATCCCACAGATGCGCAGTATTTT. The gene calls are TRBV29-1 and TRBJ2-3, with 11 nucleotides matching TRBD1. Germline values: CDR1 SQVTM, CDR2 ANQGSEA. There are 18 residues in the CDR3.

The chain combines TRBV10-3 with TRBJ2-3; TRBD2 matches at 8 bases. Unmatched junction bases numbered 13, after V lost 3 bases and J lost 2 bases. The CDR3 is 18 amino acids. Germline CDR1 reads ENHRY; CDR2 reads SYGVKD. The CDR3, as DNA: TGTGCCATCAGTGAACCCCTAAGACTAGCGAGAACCACAGATACGCAGTATTTT. This gives the protein CAISEPLRLARTTDTQYF.

Worth noting for this clonotype: Because the CDR3 is missing its conserved closing phenylalanine or tryptophan, this is likely a read error. The V gene is TRBV11-2, the J gene TRBJ2-1, with D possibly TRBD2 on 5 matching bases. Trimming took off 6 bases at V and 12 bases at J, with 15 bases between the two ends. Looked up from germline, CDR1 is SGHAT and CDR2 is FQNNGV. This CDR3 is 12 amino acids long. The DNA for the CDR3 is TGTGCCAGCAGTTCGACCGGGATTGCGCAGTTCTTA. Residues: CASSSTGIAQFL.

Details on this clonotype: This may stem from a read error, because a much larger clone lies one nucleotide away. The chain carries TRBV28 and TRBJ2-1; D not resolved. CDR3 length equals 11 residues. CDR1 and CDR2 from the germline V gene are MDHEN and SYDVKM. In DNA, the CDR3 is TGTACCAGCAGTTCGCGACGCGGGCAGTTCTTC. It codes for CTSSSRRGQFF.

With regard to this clonotype: The conserved final phenylalanine or tryptophan is absent from the CDR3, which likely points to a read error. The chain recombines TRBV6-6 with TRBJ1-4; TRBD1 is a possible D gene (6 bases). The CDR3 runs to 15 residues. Per germline, CDR1 MNHNY and CDR2 SVGAGI (reference sequence). CDR3 region: CASSYSRGSDEKLFI. As DNA, the CDR3 is TGTGCCAGCAGTTACTCCAGGGGATCTGATGAGAAACTGTTTATT.

Note on this clonotype: A read error may produce the germline difference seen at one junction end. The J gene is TRBJ2-7, the V gene TRBV6-1; 15 bases are a match to TRBD2. The CDR3 covers 16 residues. Germline CDR1 reads MNHNS; CDR2 reads SASEGT. The CDR3 is CVSSPPGLAGGDELYF. Written as DNA, the CDR3 is TGTGTCAGCAGCCCCCCGGGACTAGCGGGAGGCGACGAGCTGTACTTC.

On this clonotype itself: No conserved phenylalanine or tryptophan ends this CDR3, so it is likely a read error. This sequence joins TRBV4-1 and TRBJ2-5; TRBD2 aligns across 9 bases. This CDR3 comprises 17 residues. Germline assignment: CDR1 MGHRA and CDR2 YSYEKL. CDR3: CASSQDQLAGVPEAQYL. In DNA, the CDR3 is TGCGCCAGCAGCCAAGACCAATTAGCGGGAGTGCCAGAGGCCCAGTACCTC.